This TCR beta chain was recorded in a study of T-cell reconstitution after alpha-beta-depleted transplantation in children. General study points: The high TCRbeta diversity at day 60 in some patients came from surviving recipient T cells and thymic progenitors. Reportedly, roughly two months post-transplant, alpha-beta T cells arose from several hundred expanded graft clones. Once a year had passed after transplant, T-cell counts and diversity came mostly from newly produced T cells.

This clonotype was seen only once. Its antigen remains unknown. CDR1 KGHSH and CDR2 LQKENI come from the germline V gene. The ends were cut back, 3 bases at V and 0 bases at J, with 17 bases in the middle. The CDR3 has 18 residues. TCRbeta library construction was performed incorporating unique molecular identifiers. TCRdb reprocessed the PCR reads with MiXCR, giving one entry per CDR3 protein. Counted here are under 750,000 distinct CDR3 sequences, under 30% occurring once; the ten biggest clones make up 14%. The sequence derives from a boy less than two years old who had a stem cell transplant for acute myeloid leukemia, so the T cells may come from the graft donor. Material: PBMCs, mostly from graft donor cells, obtained 360 days after TCRalphabeta/CD19-depleted stem cell transplant. This chain links TRBV18 with TRBJ2-2; maybe TRBD1 (6 bases). CDR3 loop: CASSPLFSGTTNTGELFF. CDR3 DNA sequence: TGTGCCAGCTCACCGTTATTTTCCGGGACAACGAACACCGGGGAGCTGTTTTTT.